Given below is one T cell receptor (beta chain) in context. This entry comes from a study of blood T cell repertoires in COVID-19. Study-level background: The origin of the acute and convalescent COVID-19 samples was the United States, Italy and Spain. In each case, the material was cDNA or gDNA derived from T cells, B-cell-depleted T cells, or PBMCs.

Enrolled during active infection, Seattle patients were then followed longitudinally. There are 16 residues in the CDR3. V dropped 3 bases and J dropped 4; count of bases not matched to a gene: 9. CDR1 and CDR2 from the germline V gene are ENHRY and SYGVKD. Authors' processing steps: Estimates of nucleated cell counts were drawn from the amplification of reference gene primers. Method: immunoSEQ multiplex PCR; TCRdb's copy keeps in-frame clones and lacks some. The V and J calls and clone size were taken over from that table, and D and trimming were inferred from the DNA. The table lists about 90,000 clones, 70% to 90% of them singletons, with 2.5% to 3% in the top ten.

Sequencing used peripheral blood. J is TRBJ1-5 and V is TRBV10-3; TRBD1 aligns across 7 bases. The sequence was collected from a man over 45 with COVID-19, enrolled during active disease. The DNA for the CDR3 is TGTGCCATCAGTGACAGAGGGACAGTCATGAATCAGCCCCAGCATTTT. It specifies CAISDRGTVMNQPQHF.